This TCR beta chain was sequenced during a study of radiotherapy plus CTLA-4 blockade in lung cancer. Overall study findings and caveats: Researchers report tumor-derived TCR clones expanding in blood after radiotherapy plus ipilimumab.

The method was immunoSEQ multiplex PCR; TCRdb's version includes in-frame clones alone and lacks a portion of them. The table includes tens of thousands of clones, roughly 75% detected once. In regard to this clone: Its specificity is not known.

The V and J ends lost 6 bases and 4 bases respectively, with 22 bases between them. The CDR3 spans 16 residues. CDR1 is LGHNT, CDR2 FRNRAP, per germline. The sequence was obtained from a human donor with non-small cell lung cancer who had a complete response to radiotherapy plus ipilimumab. The V gene is TRBV12-5, the J gene TRBJ2-7, with a tentative D call TRBD1 (5 bases). The sequenced sample was peripheral blood, obtained from a patient treated with radiotherapy plus ipilimumab. The CDR3 protein is CASGSMSKGPSYEQYV. DNA for the CDR3: TGTGCTAGTGGGTCAATGTCAAAGGGGCCGAGTTACGAGCAGTACGTC.